This T cell receptor (beta chain) was sequenced during a study of T cells in Graves' hyperthyroidism and ophthalmopathy. Study observations and caveats: Most thyroid clonotypes that were expanded above 0.001 also turned up in blood.

CDR1 and CDR2 from the germline V gene are MGHDK and SYGVNS. Trimming stripped 4 bases from V and 3 bases from J, with 15 bases between. The CDR3 runs 15 residues. To note about this clonotype: Antigen specificity is unknown.

RNA transcripts yielded amplified TCR beta CDR3 regions. TCR CDR3 underwent first-round RT-PCR with the HTBI primer set. Each CDR3 protein is one row after TCRdb ran MiXCR on the multiplex PCR reads. The table records hundreds of thousands of distinct CDR3 sequences, 30% to 40% of them present only once. This TCR was recovered from a woman aged 40 to 55 with Graves' hyperthyroidism. Sequencing used blood. The V call is TRBV25-1, the J call TRBJ1-1; no firm D call. CDR3 region: CASSGKDGWDTEAFF. Written as DNA, the CDR3 is TGTGCCAGCAGTGGTAAAGACGGTTGGGACACTGAAGCTTTCTTT. The whole variable domain, filled in from reference TRBV25-1 and TRBJ1-1, reads EADIYQTPRYLVIGTGKKITLECSQTMGHDKMYWYQQDPGMELHLIHYSYGVNSTEKGDLSSESTVSRIRTEHFPLTLESARPSHTSQYLCASSGKDGWDTEAFFGQGTRLTVV.